These 9 T cell receptor beta chains were all obtained from the same sample, sequenced in a study of T cell responses to AZD1222 COVID-19 vaccine. Assay: immunoSEQ multiplex PCR; the TCRdb copy retains only in-frame clones and omits some. The repertoire holds nearly 90,000 clones, just over 85% seen once, with about 9.4% in the top ten. The sequencing used peripheral blood, collected on day 0 of MenACWY control vaccination. These receptors were obtained from an adult in good health.

V and J are TRBV19 and TRBJ2-1; 9 nucleotides match TRBD1. The CDR3 covers 15 residues. Germline-derived CDR1 and CDR2 are LNHDA and SQIVND (reference sequence). V dropped 6 bases and J dropped 7; count of bases not matched to a gene: 10. The CDR3 DNA sequence: TGTGCCAGTAGCACTTCCGGGACAGGGTGGAATGAGCAGTTCTTC. Translating it yields CASSTSGTGWNEQFF.

The chain links TRBV30 to TRBJ2-6, with 8 bases aligning to TRBD1. The V gene's germline CDR1 is GTSNPN and CDR2 SVGIG (reference sequence). This CDR3 contains 16 residues. With 5 bases clipped from V and 0 bases from J, the junction kept 6 bases outside the gene matches. The chain's CDR3 is CAWGTGAPSGANVLTF. As DNA, the CDR3 is TGTGCCTGGGGGACAGGCGCTCCCTCTGGGGCCAACGTCCTGACTTTC.

This CDR3 reads CASRDTHTGELFF. The CDR3 DNA reads as TGTGCCAGCCGGGACACCCACACCGGGGAGCTGTTTTTT. The gene calls are TRBV18 and TRBJ2-2; D is possibly TRBD1 (6 bases). The CDR3 extends over 13 amino acids. Looked up from germline, CDR1 is KGHSH and CDR2 is LQKENI. V shed 8 bases and J shed 3 bases, with 10 bases lying between them.

V usage is TRBV29-1 and J usage is TRBJ2-7; either TRBD1 or TRBD2 may fit D (5 bases each). This CDR3 has 14 amino acids. Trimming cost V 4 bases and J 2 bases, with 15 bases left between them. The germline V gene has CDR1 SQVTM and CDR2 ANQGSEA. The CDR3 DNA is TGCAGCGTTGGGGAGCAGACAGACGCCTACGAGCAGTACTTC. Its translation is CSVGEQTDAYEQYF.

V usage is TRBV6-5 and J usage is TRBJ1-5; D possibly corresponds to TRBD1 (6 bases). Between the trimmed V and J ends, which lost 6 bases and 7 bases, there was a span of 19 bases. The CDR3 consists of 15 residues. CDR1 is MNHEY and CDR2 is SVGAGI in the germline V gene. DNA of the CDR3: TGTGCCAGCAGCTGGAGGACAGCCTCCGGCCAGCCCCAGCATTTT. Its translation: CASSWRTASGQPQHF.

The chain has TRBV7-2 and TRBJ1-1; perhaps TRBD1 as D (5 bases). The CDR3 extends over 14 amino acids. CDR1 is SGHTA, CDR2 FQGNSA, per germline. V lost 1 base, J lost 5 bases, and 11 bases lay in between. For the CDR3, the DNA is TGTGCCAGCAGCTTAGAGGGCAGGGTAACTGAAGCTTTCTTT. Encoded protein: CASSLEGRVTEAFF.

The CDR3 nucleotides read TGTGCCAGCAGCAAAGTTAACTCGGGACCGAGTAATGAAAAACTGTTTTTT. Its protein is CASSKVNSGPSNEKLFF. The chain employs TRBV21-1 and TRBJ1-4. TRBV21-1 is given as a pseudogene. The CDR3 has 17 residues.

The chain has TRBV9 and TRBJ2-2; possible D gene TRBD1, 5 bases. The ends were cut back, 3 bases at V and 0 bases at J, with 9 bases in the middle. This CDR3 has 15 amino acids. CDR1 is SGDLS, CDR2 YYNGEE, per germline. The CDR3, as DNA: TGTGCCAGCAGCGGATCAGGGACGAACACCGGGGAGCTGTTTTTT. Translated: CASSGSGTNTGELFF.

This clone was observed a single time. The rearrangement links TRBV6-5 to TRBJ2-2; tentatively, D is TRBD2 (6 bases). The CDR3 totals 14 residues. Looked up from germline, CDR1 is MNHEY and CDR2 is SVGAGI. V lost 6 bases, J lost 7 bases, and 15 bases lay in between. The CDR3 DNA sequence: TGTGCCAGCAGCCCCGCGGGGCTGGGCGGGGAGCTGTTTTTT. Its translation is CASSPAGLGGELFF.